The T cell receptor (beta chain) under discussion was sequenced for a study of blood T cell repertoires in COVID-19 (dated by TCRdb to the early 2020s). In the study overall: The collaborator samples originated in the United States, Italy and Spain and spanned the acute and convalescent phases of COVID-19. The material from the prospective study consisted of cDNA or gDNA derived from T cells, B-cell-depleted T cells, or PBMCs. Deeply sampled blood TCRbeta repertoires from subjects exposed to, actively infected with, or recovered from COVID-19 were included in the dataset. The samples were drawn from two sources: the first 160 participants of the ongoing ImmuneRACE study, and 950 to 1,500 subjects contributed by 6 global collaborators. Where HLA class I and class II types were available, the types were taken from metadata supplied by the sample provider, not from assay-based typing. Sample metadata almost always included a de-identified subject ID, COVID-19 status, age in years and sex. The repertoires were released in a freely available public database meant as a resource for research on the immune response to SARS-CoV-2. Beyond this particular receptor, the publication reports: How much clinical and demographic metadata was included differed by source and by participant, and the metadata was provided uncurated.

In regard to this clone: It lacks a known antigen. No base quality information exists; no much larger clone differs at one position.

The CDR3 holds 12 amino acids from the cysteine to the phenylalanine. The CDR3 DNA has 36 bases and is translated from base 1. The germline ends are 7 bases apart after V is trimmed by 4 bases and J by 4 bases. In the germline V gene, CDR1 corresponds to SGHRS and CDR2 to YFSETQ. The collaborating institutions used their own protocols to collect whole blood in K2EDTA tubes. For TCRbeta analysis, collaborators shipped samples in one of three forms: frozen whole blood, isolated PBMCs, or DNA extracted from either of those sample types. TCRbeta CDR3 regions were amplified from genomic DNA by means of the immunoSEQ Assay, a bias-controlled multiplex PCR. Per the original workflow: The number of nucleated cells in each sample was estimated by amplification of reference gene primers within the assay. To quantify the absolute abundance of each unique TCRbeta CDR3 rearrangement, sequence reads were collapsed and filtered. Productive Simpson clonality was computed per sample as the square root of Simpson's diversity index over productive rearrangements. In its TCRdb copy, this immuneACCESS table keeps in-frame sequences only and misses some clones. Where compared with another copy, unresolved V genes explain less than half of these, and the others have no known cause. V and J calls and clone size follow that table, whereas D and trimming were derived from the DNA. Present in this sample are more than 200,000 clones, 80% to 90% of which were seen just once. The biggest ten clones account for roughly 8.2% of the sample.

The sequence came from a woman in her fifties or sixties with acute or convalescent COVID-19. This receptor chain uses TRBV5-1 and TRBJ2-3; no D gene is confidently identified. Sample: peripheral blood. The CDR3 in this case is CASSPPADTQYF. The DNA sequence follows: TGCGCCAGCAGCCCCCCGGCAGATACGCAGTATTTT.